This T cell receptor (beta chain) was captured in a study of cytomegalovirus exposure and HLA in healthy donors. The wider study: Genotyping of some 400 donors showed that 80% to 85% belonged to the Caucasian-associated ancestry cluster.

Nominally healthy donors were sampled, though unrecorded immune exposures were likely. The length of the CDR3 is 11 residues. The germline gives CDR1 LGHNA, CDR2 YSLEER. V shed 1 base and J shed 9 bases, with 4 bases lying between them. 60 Vbeta and 13 Jbeta primers were used in PCR. Only in-frame clones appear in the TCRdb table, and some are missing; sequencing was by immunoSEQ multiplex PCR. Of some 100,000 clones listed, roughly 70% are singletons. Sequenced: PBMCs. V gene TRBV4-3 combines with J gene TRBJ2-1; D not resolved. This sequence was found in a man over 45 in good health and CMV-seronegative. The CDR3 coding sequence is TGCGCCAGCAGCCAAGGAGGTGAGCAGTTCTTC. Protein: CASSQGGEQFF.